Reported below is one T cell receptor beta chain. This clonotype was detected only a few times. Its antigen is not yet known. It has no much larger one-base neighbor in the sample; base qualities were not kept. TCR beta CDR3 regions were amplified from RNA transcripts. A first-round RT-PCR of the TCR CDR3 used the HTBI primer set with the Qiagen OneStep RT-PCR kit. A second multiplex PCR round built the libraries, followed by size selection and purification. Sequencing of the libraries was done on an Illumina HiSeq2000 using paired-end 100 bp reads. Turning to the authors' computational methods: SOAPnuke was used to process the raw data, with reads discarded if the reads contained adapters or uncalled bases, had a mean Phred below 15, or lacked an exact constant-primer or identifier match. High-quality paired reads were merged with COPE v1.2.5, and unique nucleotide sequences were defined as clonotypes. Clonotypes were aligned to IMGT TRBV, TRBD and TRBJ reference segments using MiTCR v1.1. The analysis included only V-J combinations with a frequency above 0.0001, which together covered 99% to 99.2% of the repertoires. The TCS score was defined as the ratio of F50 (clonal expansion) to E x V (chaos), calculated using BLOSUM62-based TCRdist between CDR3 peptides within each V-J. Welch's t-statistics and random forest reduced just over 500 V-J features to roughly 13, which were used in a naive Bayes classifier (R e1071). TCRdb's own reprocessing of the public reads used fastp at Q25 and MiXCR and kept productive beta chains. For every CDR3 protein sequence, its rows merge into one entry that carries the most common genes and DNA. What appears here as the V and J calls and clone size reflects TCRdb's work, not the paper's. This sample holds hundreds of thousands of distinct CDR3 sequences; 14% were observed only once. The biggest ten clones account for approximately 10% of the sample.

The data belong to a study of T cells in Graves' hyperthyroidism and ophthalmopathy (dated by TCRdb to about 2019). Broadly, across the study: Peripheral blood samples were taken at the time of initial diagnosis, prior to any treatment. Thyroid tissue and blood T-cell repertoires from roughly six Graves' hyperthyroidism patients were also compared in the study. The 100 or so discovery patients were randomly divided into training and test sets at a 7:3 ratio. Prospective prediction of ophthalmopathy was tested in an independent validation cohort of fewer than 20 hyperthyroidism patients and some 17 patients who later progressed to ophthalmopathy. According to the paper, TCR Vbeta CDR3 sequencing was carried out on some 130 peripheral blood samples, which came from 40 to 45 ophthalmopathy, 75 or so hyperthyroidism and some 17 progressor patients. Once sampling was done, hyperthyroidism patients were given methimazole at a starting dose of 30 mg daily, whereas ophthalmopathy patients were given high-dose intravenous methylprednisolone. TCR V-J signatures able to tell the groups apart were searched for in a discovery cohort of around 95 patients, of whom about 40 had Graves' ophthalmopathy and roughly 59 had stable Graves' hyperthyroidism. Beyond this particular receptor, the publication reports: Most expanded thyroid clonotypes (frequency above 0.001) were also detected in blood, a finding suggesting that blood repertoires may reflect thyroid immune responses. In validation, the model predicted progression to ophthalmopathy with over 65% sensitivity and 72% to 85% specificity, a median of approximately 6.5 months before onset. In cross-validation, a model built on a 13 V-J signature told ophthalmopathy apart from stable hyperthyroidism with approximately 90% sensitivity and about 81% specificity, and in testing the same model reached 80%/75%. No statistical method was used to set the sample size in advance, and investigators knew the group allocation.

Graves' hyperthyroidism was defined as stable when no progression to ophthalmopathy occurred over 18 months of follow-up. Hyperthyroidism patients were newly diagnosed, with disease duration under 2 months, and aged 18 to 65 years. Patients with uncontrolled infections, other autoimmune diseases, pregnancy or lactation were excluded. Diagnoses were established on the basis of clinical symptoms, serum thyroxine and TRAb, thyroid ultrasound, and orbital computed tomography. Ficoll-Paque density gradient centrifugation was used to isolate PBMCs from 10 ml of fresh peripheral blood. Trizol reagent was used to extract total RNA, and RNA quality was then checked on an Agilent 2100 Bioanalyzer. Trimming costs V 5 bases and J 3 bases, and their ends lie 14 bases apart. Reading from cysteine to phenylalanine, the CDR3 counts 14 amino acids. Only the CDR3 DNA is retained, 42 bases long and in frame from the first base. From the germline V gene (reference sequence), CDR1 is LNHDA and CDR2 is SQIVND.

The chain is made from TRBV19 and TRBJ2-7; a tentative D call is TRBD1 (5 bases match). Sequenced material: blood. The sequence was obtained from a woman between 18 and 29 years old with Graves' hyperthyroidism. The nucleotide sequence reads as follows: TGTGCCAGTAGTGAAACAGGACAACGCTACGAGCAGTACTTC. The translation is CASSETGQRYEQYF.